The 4 T cell receptor beta chains reported below all come from one sample, sequenced in a study of blood T cell repertoires in COVID-19. Assay used: immunoSEQ multiplex PCR; TCRdb lists only in-frame clones, some missing. The profile covers under 200,000 clones, with roughly 87% appearing a single time and roughly 21% taken by the ten largest. Input material: peripheral blood. Receptor source: a man in his sixties with active or convalescent COVID-19.

J is TRBJ1-3 and V is TRBV30, with D unresolved. CDR3 length: 12 residues. The germline gives CDR1 GTSNPN, CDR2 SVGIG (reference sequence). V lost 4 bases, J lost 0 bases, and 4 bases lay in between. The CDR3 bases are TGTGCCTGGATAAACTCTGGAAACACCATATATTTT. Its protein product is CAWINSGNTIYF. Full variable domain (rest looked up from reference TRBV30 and TRBJ1-3): SQTIHQWPATLVQPVGSPLSLECTVEGTSNPNLYWYRQAAGRGLQLLFYSVGIGQISSEVPQNLSASRPQDRQFILSSKKLLLSDSGFYLCAWINSGNTIYFGEGSWLTVV.

This clone was observed once. The chain employs TRBV12-3 or TRBV12-4 and TRBJ2-7; 9 bases line up with TRBD1. This CDR3 contains 13 residues. Trimming cost V 6 bases and J 6 bases; bases outside gene matches: 6. The CDR3: CASRQQGAVEQYF. The CDR3 nucleotides are TGTGCCAGCAGACAACAGGGGGCGGTCGAGCAGTACTTC.

The rearrangement links TRBV11-2 to TRBJ1-1; D not resolved. Germline V gene lookup returns CDR1 SGHAT and CDR2 FQNNGV. The CDR3 runs to 11 residues. V was shortened by 2 bases and J by 10 bases, with 8 bases between the two germline ends. CDR3 bases: TGTGCCAGCAGCTTATCCCCTCCAGCTTTCTTT. This sequence encodes CASSLSPPAFF. The full variable domain, rest sourced from reference TRBV11-2 and TRBJ1-1, is EAGVAQSPRYKIIEKRQSVAFWCNPISGHATLYWYQQILGQGPKLLIQFQNNGVVDDSQLPKDRFSAERLKGVDSTLKIQPAKLEDSAVYLCASSLSPPAFFGQGTRLTVV.

The chain uses TRBV7-9 and TRBJ1-5; D call uncertain. The germline V gene has CDR1 SEHNR and CDR2 FQNEAQ (reference sequence). Between the trimmed V and J ends, which lost 5 bases and 0 bases, there was a span of 8 bases. CDR3 length equals 14 residues. This CDR3 is CASSPGSSNQPQHF. The CDR3 DNA reads TGTGCCAGCAGCCCCGGGAGTAGCAATCAGCCCCAGCATTTT.